Presented here are 17 T cell receptor beta chains from one specimen sequenced in a study of blood T cell repertoires in COVID-19. Here immunoSEQ multiplex PCR was the method, and the copy in TCRdb shows in-frame clones only, minus some. Found here are roughly 73,000 clones, 80% to 85% of them singletons; the top ten hold 1.5% to 2%. The specimen sequenced was peripheral blood. The receptors here all came from a woman aged 60-75 years with acute or convalescent COVID-19.

The chain carries TRBV29-1 and TRBJ1-2; the match to TRBD1 covers 9 bases. V was pared by 6 bases and J by 7 bases, with 12 bases of the junction left unmatched. Per the germline V gene, CDR1 is SQVTM and CDR2 is ANQGSEA. This CDR3 is 14 amino acids long. The CDR3 loop is CSVDVDRGRGGYTF. The CDR3 DNA is TGCAGCGTCGACGTCGACAGGGGGAGAGGTGGCTACACCTTC.

The V call is TRBV18, the J call TRBJ2-3, with TRBD1 matching 8 bases. The ends lost 6 bases at V and 1 base at J; junction bases unmatched: 6. Germline lookup yields CDR1 KGHSH and CDR2 LQKENI. This CDR3 spans 15 amino acids. Here the CDR3 DNA reads TGTGCCAGCTCCCTGGACAGGGTCGGCACAGATACGCAGTATTTT. This gives the protein CASSLDRVGTDTQYF.

V usage is TRBV28 and J usage is TRBJ1-1; D unclear. The V end was cut by 6 bases, the J end by 8 bases, with 16 bases between. The germline V gene encodes CDR1 MDHEN and CDR2 SYDVKM. The CDR3 consists of 13 residues. DNA of the CDR3: TGTGCCAGCAGCCTCTCCATAACTTACGAAGCTTTCTTT. This codes for CASSLSITYEAFF. The entire variable domain, with the rest obtained from reference TRBV28 and TRBJ1-1, is as follows: DVKVTQSSRYLVKRTGEKVFLECVQDMDHENMFWYRQDPGLGLRLIYFSYDVKMKEKGDIPEGYSVSREKKERFSLILESASTNQTSMYLCASSLSITYEAFFGQGTRLTVV.

The gene calls are TRBV18 and TRBJ1-2, with 7 bases matching TRBD1. The CDR3 consists of 16 residues. The V gene's germline CDR1 is KGHSH and CDR2 LQKENI. Trimming at V came to 0 bases and at J to 4 bases, leaving 8 bases not matched to a gene. CDR3 sequence: CASSPPGQPRSYGYTF. The CDR3 nucleotides are TGTGCCAGCTCACCACCGGGACAGCCAAGAAGCTATGGCTACACCTTC.

The V gene is TRBV11-2, the J gene TRBJ2-7; D gene uncertain. The CDR3 is 16 residues long. V gave up 1 base and J gave up 3 bases, with 16 bases separating them. Per germline, CDR1 SGHAT and CDR2 FQNNGV. The CDR3 nucleotides read TGTGCCAGCAGCTTAGTATCTGTCCTTTTCCTCTACGAGCAGTACTTC. Its translation is CASSLVSVLFLYEQYF.

The chain uses TRBV10-3 and TRBJ2-5, with D tentatively TRBD1 (5 bases). This CDR3 comprises 14 residues. The V end was cut by 0 bases, the J end by 4 bases, with 9 bases between. The V gene's germline CDR1 is ENHRY and CDR2 SYGVKD. CDR3 in amino acids: CAISESGPGETQYF. For the CDR3, the DNA is TGTGCCATCAGTGAGTCGGGGCCTGGAGAGACCCAGTACTTC.

This chain joins TRBV2 and TRBJ1-4; possibly TRBD1 for D (6 bases). The CDR3 has 15 amino acids. V was trimmed by 7 bases and J by 3 bases, leaving 15 bases between them. CDR1 and CDR2 from the germline V gene are SNHLY and FYNNEI. Here the CDR3 reads CASTGPGHANEKLFF. Written as DNA, the CDR3 is TGTGCCAGCACTGGTCCGGGACACGCTAATGAAAAACTGTTTTTT.

This chain uses TRBV20-1 with TRBJ2-7; D may be TRBD1 (5 bases). Trimming took 5 bases from V and 3 from J, leaving 8 bases between them. CDR3 size: 11 residues. Germline V gives CDR1 DFQATT, CDR2 SNEGSKA (reference sequence). This CDR3 is CSAEQDYEQYF. In DNA, the CDR3 is TGCAGTGCTGAACAGGACTACGAGCAGTACTTC.

The chain couples TRBV15 to TRBJ2-3; TRBD1 aligns across 7 bases. The V gene's germline CDR1 is LNHNV and CDR2 YYDKDF (reference sequence). The V segment lost 8 bases and the J segment 4 bases; nucleotides outside the gene matches: 9. This CDR3 is built from 14 residues. The CDR3 coding sequence is TGTGCCACCGCCGACAGGGACCTTGCAGATACGCAGTATTTT. Its translation: CATADRDLADTQYF. The full variable domain, with the rest looked up from reference TRBV15 and TRBJ2-3, is DAMVIQNPRYQVTQFGKPVTLSCSQTLNHNVMYWYQQKSSQAPKLLFHYYDKDFNNEADTPDNFQSRRPNTSFCFLDIRSPGLGDTAMYLCATADRDLADTQYFGPGTRLTVL.

This chain links TRBV11-2 with TRBJ2-1; D possibly corresponds to TRBD2 (6 bases). The V and J ends lost 5 bases and 9 bases respectively, with 20 bases between them. Per the germline V gene, CDR1 is SGHAT and CDR2 is FQNNGV. The CDR3 is 15 amino acids. The CDR3, as DNA: TGTGCCAGCAGCCGCCAGAGTGGGGCCGGGGGTGAGCAGTTCTTC. It yields the protein CASSRQSGAGGEQFF.

The CDR3 sequence is CASSGQGMSTGELFF. As DNA, the CDR3 is TGTGCCAGCAGCGGACAGGGTATGAGCACCGGGGAGCTGTTTTTT. The genes are TRBV5-5 and TRBJ2-2; 8 bases line up with TRBD1. The V segment lost 4 bases and the J segment 4 bases; nucleotides outside the gene matches: 6. Germline CDR1 and CDR2: SGHKS and YYEKEE (reference sequence). The CDR3 loop spans 15 amino acids.

V is TRBV7-3 and J is TRBJ2-2; 7 nucleotides agree with TRBD1. This CDR3 has 16 residues. Germline trimming cut 0 bases from V and 6 bases from J; bases unmatched to any gene: 7. Germline V lookup: CDR1 SGHTA, CDR2 FQGTGA. CDR3 bases: TGTGCCAGCAGCTTAACCCCAACAGGGGCGGCCGGGGAGCTGTTTTTT. Translating it yields CASSLTPTGAAGELFF.

This clone was recorded a few times. The V gene is TRBV7-2, the J gene TRBJ1-4; D may be TRBD1 (6 bases). CDR3 size: 16 residues. V lost 3 bases, J lost 4 bases, and 15 bases lay in between. Germline V lookup: CDR1 SGHTA, CDR2 FQGNSA. The CDR3 spells CASSFRSGTINEKLFF. CDR3 in DNA: TGTGCCAGCAGCTTTCGTTCAGGGACAATTAATGAAAAACTGTTTTTT. Based on the CDR3 plus reference TRBV7-2 and TRBJ1-4, the full variable domain is GAGVSQSPSNKVTEKGKDVELRCDPISGHTALYWYRQSLGQGLEFLIYFQGNSAPDKSGLPSDRFSAERTGGSVSTLTIQRTQQEDSAVYLCASSFRSGTINEKLFFGSGTQLSVL.

Remarks on this clone: Other DNA sequences of this sample code for an identical CDR3. The chain carries TRBV9 and TRBJ1-1; no firm D call. V was trimmed by 5 bases and J by 1 base, leaving 15 bases between them. The CDR3 length is 15 residues. Germline V CDR1 and CDR2: SGDLS, YYNGEE. CDR3 amino acids: CASSSRLQQNTEAFF. DNA for the CDR3: TGTGCCAGCAGTAGTAGACTACAGCAGAACACTGAAGCTTTCTTT. The full variable domain, completed using reference TRBV9 and TRBJ1-1, is DSGVTQTPKHLITATGQRVTLRCSPRSGDLSVYWYQQSLDQGLQFLIQYYNGEERAKGNILERFSAQQFPDLHSELNLSSLELGDSALYFCASSSRLQQNTEAFFGQGTRLTVV.

The genes are TRBV21-1 and TRBJ2-3; whether TRBD2, the table's D call, matches the DNA was not checked. TRBV21-1 is flagged as a pseudogene. The CDR3 loop spans 16 amino acids. In DNA, the CDR3 is TGTGCCAGCAGCAAAGTTGGAGCGGGAGACGAAGATACGCAGTATTTT. Translating gives CASSKVGAGDEDTQYF.

This clone was seen a few times. The CDR3, as DNA: TGTGCCAGTAGGACAGGGAACACTGAAGCTTTCTTT. Its protein product is CASRTGNTEAFF. This rearrangement joins TRBV19 to TRBJ1-1; a possible D gene is TRBD1 (6 bases). Trimming removed 6 bases from V and 1 base from J, with 6 bases in between. Germline values: CDR1 LNHDA, CDR2 SQIVND (reference sequence). CDR3 length: 12 amino acids.

The chain uses TRBV19 and TRBJ2-1; 10 bases are a match to TRBD2. V lost 6 bases and J lost 4; bases outside the gene matches: 6. This CDR3 is 15 amino acids long. In germline, CDR1 is LNHDA, CDR2 SQIVND (reference sequence). The CDR3 loop reads CASSVTSGEYNEQFF. Written as DNA, the CDR3 is TGTGCCAGTAGCGTAACTAGCGGGGAATACAATGAGCAGTTCTTC.